This TCR beta chain appears in the sequencing data of a study of identical twins. TCRdb reprocessed the 5' RACE reads via MiXCR and lists one record per CDR3 protein. Altogether approximately 240,000 distinct CDR3 sequences are present, around 15% being singletons, with the ten largest covering 8.8%. CDR3 length equals 13 residues. CDR1 DFQATT and CDR2 SNEGSKA come from the germline V gene (reference sequence). V dropped 5 bases and J dropped 1 base, with 11 bases sitting between them. This chain uses TRBV20-1 with TRBJ2-5; possibly TRBD1 for D (5 bases). Material: memory (CD45RO+) T cells sorted from blood. The sequence was obtained from a young woman in good health. The DNA of the CDR3 is TGCAGTGCTCGCAGGGTGGGCCAAGAGACCCAGTACTTC. Its translation is CSARRVGQETQYF.